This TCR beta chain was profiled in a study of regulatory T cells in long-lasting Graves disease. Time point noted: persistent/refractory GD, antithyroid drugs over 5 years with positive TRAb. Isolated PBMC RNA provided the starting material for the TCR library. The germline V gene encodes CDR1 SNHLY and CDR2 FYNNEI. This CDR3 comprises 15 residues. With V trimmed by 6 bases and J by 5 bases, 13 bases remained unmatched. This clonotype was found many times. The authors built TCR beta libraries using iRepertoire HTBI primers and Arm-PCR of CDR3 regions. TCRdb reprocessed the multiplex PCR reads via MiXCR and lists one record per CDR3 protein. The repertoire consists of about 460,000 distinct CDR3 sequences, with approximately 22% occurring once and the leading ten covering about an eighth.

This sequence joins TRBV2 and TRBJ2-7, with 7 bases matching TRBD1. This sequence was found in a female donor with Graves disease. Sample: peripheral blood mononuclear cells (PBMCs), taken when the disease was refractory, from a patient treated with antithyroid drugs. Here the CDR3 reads CASRELDRDGDEQYF. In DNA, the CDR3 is TGTGCCAGCAGAGAGTTAGACAGGGACGGTGACGAGCAGTACTTC.